Below are 32 T cell receptor beta chains sequenced from a single sample in a study of shared clonotypes between healthy human individuals. Produced via immunoSEQ multiplex PCR; TCRdb's table is partial and in-frame only. The data show some 2,000,000 clones, roughly 95% seen once. Naive-designated CD8 cells lacked CD45RO, were positively enriched for CCR7, and omitted terminally differentiated effector memory CD45RA+ cells. Material: naive CD8+ T cells sorted from blood. These receptors originate from a man younger than 35 in good health.

This chain uses TRBV4-1 with TRBJ2-7; 9 positions match TRBD1. CDR1 is MGHRA and CDR2 is YSYEKL in the germline V gene. The V and J ends lost 1 base and 3 bases, in that order; junction bases with no gene match: 4. The length of the CDR3 is 15 residues. The CDR3 DNA reads TGCGCCAGCAGCCAAGTCGGGACAGGGTACTACGAGCAGTACTTC. Its protein product is CASSQVGTGYYEQYF.

The chain's CDR3 is CASRRGGVDGYTF. The DNA of the CDR3 is TGTGCCAGTAGGAGAGGAGGGGTCGATGGCTACACCTTC. The rearrangement joins TRBV19 to TRBJ1-2; maybe TRBD1 (5 bases). The CDR3 covers 13 residues. CDR1 is LNHDA, CDR2 SQIVND, per germline (reference sequence). The V end was cut by 6 bases, the J end by 6 bases, with 14 bases between.

Turning to this clone: The identical CDR3 is also encoded by other nucleotide sequences in the sample. V gene TRBV27 combines with J gene TRBJ2-3; D is unclear. CDR1 and CDR2 (germline): MNHEY, SMNVEV (reference sequence). The V end was cut by 4 bases, the J end by 1 base, with 3 bases between. This CDR3 comprises 12 residues. As DNA, the CDR3 is TGTGCCAGCAGTTCGCGCACAGATACGCAGTATTTT. Translating it yields CASSSRTDTQYF.

The J gene is TRBJ2-7, the V gene TRBV10-1; perhaps TRBD1 as D (6 bases). This CDR3 has 14 amino acids. CDR1 WNHNN and CDR2 SYGVQD come from the germline V gene (reference sequence). Trimming took 8 bases from V and 2 from J, leaving 16 bases between them. Here the CDR3 DNA reads TGCGCCAGCGCCCCCCCGGGACAAGCCTACGAGCAGTACTTC. Its protein product is CASAPPGQAYEQYF.

This chain joins TRBV13 and TRBJ2-2, with TRBD1 identical over 8 bases. This CDR3 comprises 17 residues. After removal of 4 bases from V and 0 bases from J, the junction contained 7 bases not matched to a gene. Germline values: CDR1 PRHDT, CDR2 FYEKMQ (reference sequence). CDR3 sequence: CASSSSEDRANTGELFF. The CDR3 region has the DNA TGTGCCAGCAGCTCAAGTGAGGACAGGGCGAACACCGGGGAGCTGTTTTTT.

The chain joins TRBV27 to TRBJ2-6; D tentatively fits TRBD1 or TRBD2 (7 bases each). Germline values: CDR1 MNHEY, CDR2 SMNVEV (reference sequence). With 7 bases removed from V and 1 base from J, the gap between germline ends came to 23 bases. CDR3 size: 19 residues. The CDR3 is CASTVRGAGTTSGANVLTF. CDR3 DNA: TGTGCCAGCACCGTCAGGGGGGCAGGGACTACATCTGGGGCCAACGTCCTGACTTTC.

With regard to this clone: This same CDR3 is encoded by further DNA sequences in the sample. The V gene is TRBV5-6, the J gene TRBJ2-7; the D is unclear. The length of the CDR3 is 12 residues. The germline V gene has CDR1 SGHDT and CDR2 YYEEEE. V was cut by 0 bases and J by 6 bases, with 7 bases left in between. The CDR3 DNA reads TGTGCCAGCAGCTTGGCTTGGGGCGAGCAGTACTTC. Protein product: CASSLAWGEQYF.

This chain joins TRBV4-1 and TRBJ1-5; no definite D call. The CDR3 runs 17 residues. Germline values: CDR1 MGHRA, CDR2 YSYEKL. The V and J ends lost 0 bases and 0 bases respectively, with 12 bases between them. CDR3 bases: TGCGCCAGCAGCCAAGATGGTGTAGGTTATAGCAATCAGCCCCAGCATTTT. It encodes CASSQDGVGYSNQPQHF.

The chain recombines TRBV4-2 with TRBJ2-3, with D maybe TRBD2 (6 bases). Trimming took 4 bases from V and 2 from J, leaving 13 bases between them. The V gene's germline CDR1 is LGHNA and CDR2 YNFKEQ. The CDR3 sequence is 15 residues long. This chain's CDR3 is CASSPEWGDTDTQYF. The CDR3 nucleotides read TGTGCCAGCAGCCCTGAATGGGGGGACACAGATACGCAGTATTTT.

The chain combines TRBV6-5 with TRBJ2-3; TRBD2 matches 8 bases. Germline CDR1 MNHEY, CDR2 SVGAGI. The CDR3 has 14 amino acids. The V segment lost 6 bases and the J segment 6 bases; nucleotides outside the gene matches: 8. CDR3 residues: CASSPPAGVDTQYF. CDR3 bases: TGTGCCAGCAGCCCCCCAGCGGGAGTTGATACGCAGTATTTT.

The rearrangement uses TRBV25-1 and TRBJ2-7; TRBD1 matches at 7 bases. The ends lost 3 bases at V and 6 bases at J; junction bases unmatched: 5. CDR3 length: 13 residues. CDR1 is MGHDK and CDR2 is SYGVNS in the germline V gene. CDR3 sequence: CASSDEWDSEQYF. CDR3 sequence (DNA): TGTGCCAGCAGTGACGAGTGGGACAGCGAGCAGTACTTC.

The chain combines TRBV7-9 with TRBJ1-2, with TRBD1 as a possible D gene (6 bases). Germline CDR1 and CDR2: SEHNR and FQNEAQ (reference sequence). This CDR3 is built from 13 residues. V was clipped by 5 bases and J by 4 bases, with 11 bases between them. The CDR3 DNA sequence: TGTGCCAGCAGCAACCGGACAGTCTATGGCTACACCTTC. It is translated as CASSNRTVYGYTF.

V gene TRBV27 combines with J gene TRBJ2-7; 8 nucleotides match TRBD2. CDR1 is MNHEY, CDR2 SMNVEV, per germline (reference sequence). This CDR3 has 15 amino acids. Trimming cost V 7 bases and J 3 bases; bases outside gene matches: 11. CDR3 in DNA: TGTGCCAGCACTTCCTCCGGGGGGGGACTCTACGAGCAGTACTTC. Translation gives CASTSSGGGLYEQYF.

In the case of this clone: Other DNA sequences from this sample encode an identical CDR3 as well. The rearrangement uses TRBV6-5 and TRBJ1-2; D remains ambiguous. The germline V and J ends were trimmed by 0 bases and 2 bases, with 7 bases remaining between them. CDR1 MNHEY and CDR2 SVGAGI come from the germline V gene. The CDR3 length is 14 residues. The CDR3 loop is CASSYSSGNYGYTF. The CDR3 DNA is TGTGCCAGCAGTTACTCGTCCGGAAACTATGGCTACACCTTC.

The J gene is TRBJ1-2, the V gene TRBV29-1, with D maybe TRBD1 (6 bases). This CDR3 is 12 amino acids long. The V end was cut by 7 bases, the J end by 8 bases, with 17 bases between. Germline CDR1 SQVTM, CDR2 ANQGSEA. The CDR3 protein is CSDLTGRDGYTF. CDR3 bases: TGCAGCGACCTAACAGGGAGGGACGGCTACACCTTC.

This rearrangement joins TRBV5-6 to TRBJ2-2; D is unresolved. Germline lookup yields CDR1 SGHDT and CDR2 YYEEEE. Trimming took off 3 bases at V and 1 base at J, with 13 bases between the two ends. There are 16 residues in the CDR3. In nucleotides, the CDR3 is TGTGCCAGCAGCTCACATGATCCGGGGAACACCGGGGAGCTGTTTTTT. This gives the protein CASSSHDPGNTGELFF.

This clone has only one observation. The V and J genes are TRBV11-3 and TRBJ2-7; no reliable D call. CDR3 length equals 12 residues. In germline, CDR1 is SGHNT, CDR2 YENEEA. V was clipped by 0 bases and J by 5 bases, with 5 bases between them. The CDR3 nucleotides read TGTGCCAGCAGCTTAGATGGGGACGAGCAGTACTTC. Protein: CASSLDGDEQYF.

The gene calls are TRBV7-9 and TRBJ1-3; 8 bases match TRBD1. The CDR3 contains 16 residues. V shed 2 bases, J shed 0 bases, and the junction held 3 bases outside the gene matches. Germline-derived CDR1 and CDR2 are SEHNR and FQNEAQ (reference sequence). CDR3 DNA sequence: TGTGCCAGCAGCTTATATACAGGGGGCTCTGGAAACACCATATATTTT. Encoded protein: CASSLYTGGSGNTIYF. The variable domain in full, with the rest retrieved from reference TRBV7-9 and TRBJ1-3, is DTGVSQNPRHKITKRGQNVTFRCDPISEHNRLYWYRQTLGQGPEFLTYFQNEAQLEKSRLLSDRFSAERPKGSFSTLEIQRTEQGDSAMYLCASSLYTGGSGNTIYFGEGSWLTVV.

A note on this clone: Compared with germline, one end of the junction differs, possibly owing to a read error. This sequence joins TRBV7-7 and TRBJ1-1, with D hard to call. Germline CDR1 is SSHAT and CDR2 is FNYEAQ (reference sequence). The CDR3 length is 13 residues. Written as DNA, the CDR3 is TGTGCTAGCAGCTTCGACCCGGGCCGAGGAGCTTTCTTT. This codes for CASSFDPGRGAFF.

This clone came up once. The gene calls are TRBV5-6 and TRBJ1-4; D gene uncertain. Trimming pared 1 base from V and 0 bases from J, leaving 7 bases between. The CDR3 is 15 residues long. CDR1 and CDR2 from the germline V gene are SGHDT and YYEEEE. The CDR3 reads CASSLFGATNEKLFF. The CDR3, as DNA: TGTGCCAGCAGCTTGTTTGGAGCAACTAATGAAAAACTGTTTTTT.

Worth noting for this clone: Distinct nucleotide sequences in the sample also encode this CDR3. J is TRBJ1-1 and V is TRBV27, with D unresolved. V lost 2 bases, J lost 0 bases, and 4 bases lay in between. CDR1 MNHEY and CDR2 SMNVEV come from the germline V gene (reference sequence). The CDR3 consists of 13 residues. The CDR3 protein is CASSLTVNTEAFF. In DNA form, the CDR3 reads TGTGCCAGCAGTTTAACGGTGAACACTGAAGCTTTCTTT.

The V and J genes are TRBV4-3 and TRBJ1-2; 7 nucleotides match TRBD1. The V gene end was trimmed by 0 bases and the J gene end by 6 bases; junction bases not matched to a gene: 10. The CDR3 consists of 16 residues. Looked up from germline, CDR1 is LGHNA and CDR2 is YSLEER. In DNA form, the CDR3 reads TGCGCCAGCAGCCAAGATCTAGGGTTACAGGGGAATGGCTACACCTTC. It is translated as CASSQDLGLQGNGYTF.

This rearrangement joins TRBV7-8 to TRBJ2-7; 7 nucleotides align to TRBD2. The CDR3 loop spans 14 amino acids. The junction had 3 bases not matched to a gene; V was cut back by 2 bases and J by 2 bases. CDR1 and CDR2 (germline): SGHVS, FQNEAQ. CDR3 DNA sequence: TGTGCCAGCAGCTTATTCGGGAGGACCTACGAGCAGTACTTC. Translating gives CASSLFGRTYEQYF.

The rearrangement links TRBV30 to TRBJ2-7; 8 nucleotides match TRBD1. V shed 0 bases, J shed 3 bases, and the junction held 10 bases outside the gene matches. The CDR3 covers 16 residues. Germline V gene lookup returns CDR1 GTSNPN and CDR2 SVGIG (reference sequence). For the CDR3, the DNA is TGTGCCTGGAGTGTAATATCGCCCGGGACAGGCTACGAGCAGTACTTC. Protein: CAWSVISPGTGYEQYF.

This clone came up once. The CDR3 loop is CASSGQLNEKLFF. In nucleotides, the CDR3 is TGTGCCAGCAGCGGACAGCTTAATGAAAAACTGTTTTTT. The genes are TRBV11-1 and TRBJ1-4; the D gene is possibly TRBD1 (6 bases). This CDR3 comprises 13 residues. Looked up from germline, CDR1 is SGHAT and CDR2 is FQDESV (reference sequence). V lost 5 bases and J lost 4, with 8 bases in between.

CDR3 nucleotides: TGTGCCAGCACTTATGCAGAGTTCACCTATGGCTACACCTTC. Its translation is CASTYAEFTYGYTF. This chain uses TRBV28 with TRBJ1-2, with unresolved D. The CDR3 length is 14 residues. Trimming took off 7 bases at V and 4 bases at J, with 16 bases between the two ends. Per the germline V gene, CDR1 is MDHEN and CDR2 is SYDVKM.

This rearrangement joins TRBV5-1 to TRBJ2-5; D ambiguous. From germline, CDR1 is SGHRS and CDR2 YFSETQ. The CDR3 is made up of 16 amino acids. Trimming took 2 bases from V and 4 from J, leaving 18 bases between them. DNA of the CDR3: TGCGCCAGCAGCTTTGGAGTCTCGCCCCTCCGAGAGACCCAGTACTTC. Translated, it gives CASSFGVSPLRETQYF.

The chain has TRBV6-5 and TRBJ2-3, with D possibly matching TRBD1 (5 bases). There are 16 residues in the CDR3. Germline loops: CDR1 MNHEY, CDR2 SVGAGI. V shed 2 bases and J shed 3 bases, with 15 bases lying between them. The DNA for the CDR3 is TGTGCCAGCAGTTACGACTGGGGCGTTGGGACAGATACGCAGTATTTT. Translating gives CASSYDWGVGTDTQYF.

This chain joins TRBV2 and TRBJ2-3; D is possibly TRBD2 (6 bases). The CDR3 loop spans 14 amino acids. Trimming removed 7 bases from V and 0 bases from J, with 11 bases in between. CDR1 and CDR2 from the germline V gene are SNHLY and FYNNEI. The CDR3 DNA follows: TGTGCCAGCATGCGGGACTCCAGCACAGATACGCAGTATTTT. Translation: CASMRDSSTDTQYF.

This chain connects TRBV7-9 to TRBJ1-3; possibly TRBD1 for D (5 bases). Trimming cost V 5 bases and J 10 bases, with 15 bases left between them. Germline CDR1 SEHNR, CDR2 FQNEAQ (reference sequence). The CDR3 sequence is 13 residues long. In DNA, the CDR3 is TGTGCCAGCAGCCTAGACACCCGGGGGACCATATATTTT. Its protein is CASSLDTRGTIYF.

The CDR3 sequence is CASSASDGTGFYEQYF. As DNA, the CDR3 is TGTGCCAGCAGCGCGTCTGACGGTACGGGGTTCTACGAGCAGTACTTC. The chain recombines TRBV13 with TRBJ2-7; weak D call: TRBD2 (5 bases). This CDR3 has 16 amino acids. The V end lost 5 bases, the J end lost 3 bases, and 20 bases lay between the germline ends. Germline CDR1 reads PRHDT; CDR2 reads FYEKMQ (reference sequence).

V and J are TRBV4-1 and TRBJ1-1, with D unclear. CDR1 is MGHRA and CDR2 is YSYEKL in the germline V gene. Trimming cost V 2 bases and J 4 bases, with 8 bases left between them. This CDR3 has 13 residues. CDR3 in DNA: TGCGCCAGCAGCCAAAAGGGTAGCACTGAAGCTTTCTTT. This encodes CASSQKGSTEAFF.